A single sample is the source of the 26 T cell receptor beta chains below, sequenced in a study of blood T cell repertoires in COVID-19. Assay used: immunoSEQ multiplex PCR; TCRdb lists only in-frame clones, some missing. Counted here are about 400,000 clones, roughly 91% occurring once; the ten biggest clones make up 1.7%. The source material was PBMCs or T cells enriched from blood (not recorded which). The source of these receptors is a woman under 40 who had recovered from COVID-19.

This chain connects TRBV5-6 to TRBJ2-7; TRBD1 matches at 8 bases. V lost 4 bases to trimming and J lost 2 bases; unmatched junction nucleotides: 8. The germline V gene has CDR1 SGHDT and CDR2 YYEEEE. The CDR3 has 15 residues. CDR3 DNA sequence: TGTGCCAGCAGCAAACCGGGACAGGAGCCCTACGAGCAGTACTTC. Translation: CASSKPGQEPYEQYF.

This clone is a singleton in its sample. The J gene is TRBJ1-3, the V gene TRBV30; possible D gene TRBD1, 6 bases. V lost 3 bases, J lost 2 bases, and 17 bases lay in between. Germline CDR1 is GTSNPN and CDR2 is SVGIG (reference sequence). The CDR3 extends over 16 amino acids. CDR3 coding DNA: TGTGCCTGGAGCTCTGGGGGATCAGGGGCTGGAAACACCATATATTTT. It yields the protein CAWSSGGSGAGNTIYF.

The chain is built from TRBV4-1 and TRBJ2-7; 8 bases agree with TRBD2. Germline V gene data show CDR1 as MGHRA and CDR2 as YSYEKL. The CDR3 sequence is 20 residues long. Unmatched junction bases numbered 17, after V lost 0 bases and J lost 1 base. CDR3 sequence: CASSQDPQGRAGALSYEQYF. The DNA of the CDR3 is TGCGCCAGCAGCCAAGATCCCCAGGGGAGAGCGGGAGCTTTATCCTACGAGCAGTACTTC.

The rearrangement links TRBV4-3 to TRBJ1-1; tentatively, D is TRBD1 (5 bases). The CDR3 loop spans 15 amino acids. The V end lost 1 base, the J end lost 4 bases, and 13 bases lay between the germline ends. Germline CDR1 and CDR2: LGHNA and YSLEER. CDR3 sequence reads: CASSQVGARGTEAFF. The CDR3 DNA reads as TGCGCCAGCAGCCAAGTTGGGGCGCGGGGCACTGAAGCTTTCTTT.

The CDR3 DNA reads TGTGCCAGCAGCCCGATTACCGGGACAGGCTCAGATACGCAGTATTTT. Its translation is CASSPITGTGSDTQYF. V gene TRBV7-3 combines with J gene TRBJ2-3; 8 positions agree with TRBD1. After removal of 5 bases from V and 4 bases from J, the junction contained 11 bases not matched to a gene. Germline assignment: CDR1 SGHTA and CDR2 FQGTGA. The CDR3 runs to 16 residues.

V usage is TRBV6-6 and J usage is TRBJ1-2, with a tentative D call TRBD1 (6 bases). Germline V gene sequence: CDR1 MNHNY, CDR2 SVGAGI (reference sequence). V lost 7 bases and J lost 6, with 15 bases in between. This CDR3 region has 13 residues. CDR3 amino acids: CASTDGGANGYTF. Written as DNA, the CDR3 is TGTGCCAGCACCGACGGGGGGGCAAATGGCTACACCTTC.

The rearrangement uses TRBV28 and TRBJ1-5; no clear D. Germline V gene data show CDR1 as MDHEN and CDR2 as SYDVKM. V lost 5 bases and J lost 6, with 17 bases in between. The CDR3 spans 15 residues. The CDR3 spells CASSPLAGYGQPQHF. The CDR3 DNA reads TGTGCCAGCAGTCCACTGGCGGGGTACGGTCAGCCCCAGCATTTT.

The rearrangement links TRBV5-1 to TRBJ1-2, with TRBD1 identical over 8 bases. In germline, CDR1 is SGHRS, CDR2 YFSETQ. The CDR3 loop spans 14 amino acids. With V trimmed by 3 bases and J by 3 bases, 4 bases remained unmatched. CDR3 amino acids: CASSSRGRHYGYTF. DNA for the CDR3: TGCGCCAGCAGCTCCAGGGGGCGCCACTATGGCTACACCTTC.

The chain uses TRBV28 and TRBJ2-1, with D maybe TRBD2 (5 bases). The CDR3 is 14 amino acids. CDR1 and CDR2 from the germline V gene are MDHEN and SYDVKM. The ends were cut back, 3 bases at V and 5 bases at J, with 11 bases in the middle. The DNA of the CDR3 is TGTGCCAGCAGTTTCCAGCGGAACCACAATGAGCAGTTCTTC. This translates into CASSFQRNHNEQFF.

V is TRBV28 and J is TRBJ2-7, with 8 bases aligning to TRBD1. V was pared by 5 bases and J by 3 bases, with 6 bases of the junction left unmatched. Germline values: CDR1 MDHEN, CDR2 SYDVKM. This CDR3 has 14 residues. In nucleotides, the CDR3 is TGTGCCAGCAGTGCGGGACAGGCTTACTACGAGCAGTACTTC. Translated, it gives CASSAGQAYYEQYF.

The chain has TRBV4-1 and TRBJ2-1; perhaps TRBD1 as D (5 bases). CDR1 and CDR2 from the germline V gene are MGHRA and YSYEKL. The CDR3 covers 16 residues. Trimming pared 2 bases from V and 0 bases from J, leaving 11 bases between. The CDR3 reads CASSQSDSYSYNEQFF. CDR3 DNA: TGCGCCAGCAGCCAATCCGACAGCTACTCCTACAATGAGCAGTTCTTC.

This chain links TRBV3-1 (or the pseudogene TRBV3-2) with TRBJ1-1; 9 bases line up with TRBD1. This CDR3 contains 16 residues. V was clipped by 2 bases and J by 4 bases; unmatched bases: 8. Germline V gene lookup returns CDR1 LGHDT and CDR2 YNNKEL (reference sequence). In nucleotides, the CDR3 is TGTGCCAGCAGCCAATTGCAGGGACAGGGTATCACTGAAGCTTTCTTT. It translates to CASSQLQGQGITEAFF.

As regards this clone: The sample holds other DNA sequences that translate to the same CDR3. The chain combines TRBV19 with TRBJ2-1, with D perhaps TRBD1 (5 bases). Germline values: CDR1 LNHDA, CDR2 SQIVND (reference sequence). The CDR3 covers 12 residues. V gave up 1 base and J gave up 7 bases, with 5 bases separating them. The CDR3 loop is CASSIAGNEQFF. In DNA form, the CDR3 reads TGTGCCAGTAGTATAGCAGGGAATGAGCAGTTCTTC.

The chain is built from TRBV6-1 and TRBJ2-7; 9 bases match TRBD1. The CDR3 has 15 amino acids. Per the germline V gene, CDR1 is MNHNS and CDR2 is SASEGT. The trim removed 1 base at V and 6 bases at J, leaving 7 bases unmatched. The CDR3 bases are TGTGCCAGCAGTGAAGATAGGACAGGGGTCAGCGAGCAGTACTTC. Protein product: CASSEDRTGVSEQYF.

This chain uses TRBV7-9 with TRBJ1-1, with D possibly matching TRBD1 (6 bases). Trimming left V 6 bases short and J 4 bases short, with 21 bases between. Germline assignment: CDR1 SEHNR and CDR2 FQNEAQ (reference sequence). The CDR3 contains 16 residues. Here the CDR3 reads CASSQRMTGYFTEAFF. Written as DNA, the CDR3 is TGTGCCAGCAGTCAAAGAATGACAGGTTACTTCACTGAAGCTTTCTTT. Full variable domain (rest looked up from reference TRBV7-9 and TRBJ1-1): DTGVSQNPRHKITKRGQNVTFRCDPISEHNRLYWYRQTLGQGPEFLTYFQNEAQLEKSRLLSDRFSAERPKGSFSTLEIQRTEQGDSAMYLCASSQRMTGYFTEAFFGQGTRLTVV.

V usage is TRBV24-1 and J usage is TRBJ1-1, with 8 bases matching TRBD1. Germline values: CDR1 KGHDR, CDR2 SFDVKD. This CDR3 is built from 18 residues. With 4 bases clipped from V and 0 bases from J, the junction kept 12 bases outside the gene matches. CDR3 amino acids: CATSDTKTGAGVNTEAFF. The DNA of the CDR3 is TGTGCCACCAGTGACACCAAGACAGGGGCTGGGGTGAACACTGAAGCTTTCTTT.

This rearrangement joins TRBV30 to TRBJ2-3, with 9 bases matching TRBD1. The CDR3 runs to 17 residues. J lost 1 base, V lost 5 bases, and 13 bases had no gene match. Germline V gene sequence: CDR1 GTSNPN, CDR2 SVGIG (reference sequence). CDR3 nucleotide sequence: TGTGCCTGGTACAGGGGGCGCGGGTCTGAAGGCACAGATACGCAGTATTTT. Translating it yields CAWYRGRGSEGTDTQYF. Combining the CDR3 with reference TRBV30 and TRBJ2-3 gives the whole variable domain SQTIHQWPATLVQPVGSPLSLECTVEGTSNPNLYWYRQAAGRGLQLLFYSVGIGQISSEVPQNLSASRPQDRQFILSSKKLLLSDSGFYLCAWYRGRGSEGTDTQYFGPGTRLTVL.

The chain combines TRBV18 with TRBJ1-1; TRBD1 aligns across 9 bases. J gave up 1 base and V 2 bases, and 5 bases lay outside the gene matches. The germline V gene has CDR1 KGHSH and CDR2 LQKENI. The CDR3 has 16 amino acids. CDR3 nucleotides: TGTGCCAGCTCACCAAGTTCGGGACAGGGGAACACTGAAGCTTTCTTT. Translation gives CASSPSSGQGNTEAFF.

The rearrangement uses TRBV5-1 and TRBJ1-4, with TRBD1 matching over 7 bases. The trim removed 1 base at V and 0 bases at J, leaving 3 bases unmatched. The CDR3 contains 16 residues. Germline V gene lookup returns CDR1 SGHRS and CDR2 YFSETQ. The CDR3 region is CASSLTGAATNEKLFF. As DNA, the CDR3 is TGCGCCAGCAGCTTGACAGGGGCCGCAACTAATGAAAAACTGTTTTTT.

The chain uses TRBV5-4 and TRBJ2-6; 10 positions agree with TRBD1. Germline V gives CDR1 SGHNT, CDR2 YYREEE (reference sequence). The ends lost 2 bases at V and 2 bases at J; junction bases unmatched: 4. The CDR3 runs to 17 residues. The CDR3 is CASSLRQGAAGANVLTF. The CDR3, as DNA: TGTGCCAGCAGCTTAAGACAGGGGGCGGCTGGGGCCAACGTCCTGACTTTC.

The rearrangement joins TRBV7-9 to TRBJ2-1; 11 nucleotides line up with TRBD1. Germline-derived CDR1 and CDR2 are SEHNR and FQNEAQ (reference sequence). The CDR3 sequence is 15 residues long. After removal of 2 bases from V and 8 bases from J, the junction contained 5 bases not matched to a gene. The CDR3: CASSLPGTGGHEQFF. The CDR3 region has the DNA TGTGCCAGCAGCTTACCAGGGACAGGGGGGCATGAGCAGTTCTTC.

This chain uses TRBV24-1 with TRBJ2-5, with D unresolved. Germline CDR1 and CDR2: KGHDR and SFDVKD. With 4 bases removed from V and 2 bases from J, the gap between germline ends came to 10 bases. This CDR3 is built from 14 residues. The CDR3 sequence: CATSDRLVQETQYF. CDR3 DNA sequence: TGTGCCACCAGTGACCGGTTGGTACAAGAGACCCAGTACTTC.

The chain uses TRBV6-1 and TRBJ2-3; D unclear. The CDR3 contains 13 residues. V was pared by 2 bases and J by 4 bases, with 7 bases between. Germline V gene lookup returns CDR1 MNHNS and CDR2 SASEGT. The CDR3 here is CASSESEADTQYF. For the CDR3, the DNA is TGTGCCAGCAGTGAATCCGAGGCAGATACGCAGTATTTT.

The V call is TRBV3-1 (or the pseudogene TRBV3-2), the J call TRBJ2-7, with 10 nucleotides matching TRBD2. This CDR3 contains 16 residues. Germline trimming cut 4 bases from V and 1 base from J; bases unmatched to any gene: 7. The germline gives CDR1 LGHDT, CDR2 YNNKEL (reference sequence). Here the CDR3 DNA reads TGTGCCAGCAGCCGAAGAGCGGGGGGGCTTTCCTACGAGCAGTACTTC. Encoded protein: CASSRRAGGLSYEQYF.

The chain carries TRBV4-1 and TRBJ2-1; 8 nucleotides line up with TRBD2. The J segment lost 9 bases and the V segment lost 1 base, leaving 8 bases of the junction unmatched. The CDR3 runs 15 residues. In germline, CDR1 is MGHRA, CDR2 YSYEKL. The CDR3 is CASSQGRTSRAEQFF. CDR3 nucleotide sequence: TGCGCCAGCAGCCAAGGTCGGACTAGCCGGGCTGAGCAGTTCTTC.

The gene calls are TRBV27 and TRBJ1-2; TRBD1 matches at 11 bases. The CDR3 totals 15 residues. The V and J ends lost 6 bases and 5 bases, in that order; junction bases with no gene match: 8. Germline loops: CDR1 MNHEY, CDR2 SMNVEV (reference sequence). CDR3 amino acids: CASSSKGTGGYGYTF. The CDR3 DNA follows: TGTGCCAGCAGCAGTAAAGGGACAGGGGGATATGGCTACACCTTC.